A selection of T cell receptor beta chains follows, all from one sample in a study of shared clonotypes between healthy human individuals. Sequenced by immunoSEQ multiplex PCR; TCRdb stores in-frame clones only, minus some. The data contain over 950,000 clones, about 72% of them seen just once; the ten biggest clones take up roughly 0.82%. Specimen: memory CD4+ T cells from PBMCs. All receptors come from a man aged 18 to 35 in good health. Some clones in this sample may be carry-over from other donors' samples. Both conserved end residues are trimmed from each CDR3. D genes are given only for firm matches. The size field is filled for only some rows; it gives once, few, many or a size class.

CDR3 length: 14; clone size: once; J gene: TRBJ1-2; V gene: TRBV2; D gene: -; CDR3 protein: ASSPPPRDGDYGYT
CDR3 length: 10; clone size: -; J gene: TRBJ2-5; V gene: TRBV30; D gene: -; CDR3 protein: AWNPGAKTQY
CDR3 length: 14; clone size: -; J gene: TRBJ1-2; V gene: TRBV7-9; D gene: TRBD1; CDR3 protein: ASSPFTGGGNYGYT
CDR3 length: 13; clone size: -; J gene: TRBJ1-5; V gene: TRBV19; D gene: -; CDR3 protein: ASSSSGPGDQPQH
CDR3 length: 15; clone size: once; J gene: TRBJ2-1; V gene: TRBV12-1; D gene: -; CDR3 protein: ASSCGLAGAIYNEQF
CDR3 length: 11; clone size: -; J gene: TRBJ2-7; V gene: TRBV7-3; D gene: -; CDR3 protein: ASSLSGGTPLY
CDR3 length: 10; clone size: -; J gene: TRBJ1-3; V gene: TRBV29-1; D gene: -; CDR3 protein: SVEVSGNTIY
CDR3 length: 12; clone size: -; J gene: TRBJ2-2; V gene: TRBV5-1; D gene: -; CDR3 protein: ASSLEGSTGELF
CDR3 length: 14; clone size: -; J gene: TRBJ2-3; V gene: TRBV4-2; D gene: TRBD2; CDR3 protein: ASSRTSGNIADTQY
CDR3 length: 11; clone size: -; J gene: TRBJ2-3; V gene: TRBV7-3; D gene: -; CDR3 protein: ASRRNSGQTQY
CDR3 length: 13; clone size: few; J gene: TRBJ2-5; V gene: TRBV10-1; D gene: TRBD2; CDR3 protein: ASSNAGVTQETQY